This T cell receptor (beta chain) was obtained from a study of cytomegalovirus exposure and HLA in healthy donors. Overall study findings and caveats: At a 0.05 false discovery rate, a later analysis found around 17,000 TCR beta sequences to be associated with HLA alleles.

In germline, CDR1 is SNHLY, CDR2 FYNNEI. The V end was cut by 8 bases, the J end by 4 bases, with 23 bases between. The CDR3 contains 16 residues. A word on this clone: The antigen is undetermined.

Researchers ran the PCR with 60 Vbeta and 13 Jbeta primers. The protocol was immunoSEQ multiplex PCR, while the TCRdb copy is restricted to in-frame clones and leaves out a portion. The sample carries about 110,000 clones, around three quarters recorded once. The sequencing input was PBMCs. The TCR sequence derives from a woman aged 18 to 35 in good health and CMV-seropositive. The V gene is TRBV2, the J gene TRBJ1-1, with D tentatively TRBD1 (5 bases). The CDR3 region is CASGLLGRGGGTEAFF. CDR3 sequence (DNA): TGTGCCAGCGGACTACTGGGACGGGGAGGAGGCACTGAAGCTTTCTTT.